This T cell receptor (beta chain) was captured by sequencing in a study of OX40 agonist ivuxolimab in advanced cancers. Turning to the study itself: The eligibility criteria allowed prior anti-PD-1, anti-PD-L1 or anti-CTLA-4 therapy, and 30% to 45% had some.

Peripheral blood came from all dose cohorts at three timepoints. Assay: immunoSEQ multiplex PCR; the TCRdb copy retains only in-frame clones and omits some. The top ten hold 30% to 45% of the sample, which has 43,000 or so clones, around 85% seen once. V was cut by 7 bases and J by 4 bases, with 13 bases left in between. The CDR3 is 14 residues long. Germline lookup yields CDR1 LNHDA and CDR2 SQIVND (reference sequence). Points from the study as a whole: Expanded clones belonging to CD8+ T cells outnumbered, on average, those of CD4+. Specificity for antigen went undetermined in the expanded peripheral T cells.

Concerning this clone: Its antigen is as yet unknown.

The material was CD4+ or CD8+ T cells sorted from blood, obtained in a trial of the OX40 agonist ivuxolimab. The gene calls are TRBV19 and TRBJ2-2; D is perhaps TRBD2 (5 bases). This clonotype was obtained from an adult with an advanced solid tumor such as melanoma, head and neck, liver or kidney cancer. CDR3 protein: CASKVGRGTGELFF. DNA for the CDR3: TGTGCCAGTAAGGTTGGCCGGGGCACCGGGGAGCTGTTTTTT.